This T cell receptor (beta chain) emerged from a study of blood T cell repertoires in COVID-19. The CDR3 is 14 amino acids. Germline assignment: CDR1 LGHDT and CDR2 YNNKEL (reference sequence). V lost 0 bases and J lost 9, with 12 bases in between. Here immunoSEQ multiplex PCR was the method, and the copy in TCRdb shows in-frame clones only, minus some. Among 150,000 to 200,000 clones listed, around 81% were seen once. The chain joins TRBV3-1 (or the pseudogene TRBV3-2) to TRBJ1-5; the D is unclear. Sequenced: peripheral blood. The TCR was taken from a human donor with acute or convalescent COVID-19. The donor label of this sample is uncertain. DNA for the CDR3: TGTGCCAGCAGCCAAGACAGCGCCGGCACGCCCCAGCATTTT. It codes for CASSQDSAGTPQHF.